This section outlines one T cell receptor (beta chain) sequence together with its context. Antigen unknown. The data are from a study of radiation and T cells in renal cell carcinoma. Only in-frame clones appear in the TCRdb table, and some are missing; sequencing was by immunoSEQ multiplex PCR. Counted here are approximately 15,000 clones, about 64% occurring once; the ten biggest clones make up less than 30%. Regarding the study as a whole: From baseline, blood top tumor clonotypes peaked at 2 weeks post-radiation.

As to treatment: 15 Gy SBRT to primary tumor, nephrectomy 4 weeks later. The patient's renal cell carcinoma had clear cell pathology. After removal of 5 bases from V and 2 bases from J, the junction contained 9 bases not matched to a gene. CDR1 and CDR2 from the germline V gene are SEHNR and FQNEAQ (reference sequence). The CDR3 contains 16 residues. The sample consisted of tumor tissue, taken from a patient whose treatment included radiotherapy and nephrectomy. The receptor was isolated from a woman in her 70s with renal cell carcinoma. This sequence joins TRBV7-9 and TRBJ1-2; 9 bases fit TRBD1. The CDR3 region is CASSVGTGSLNYGYTF. CDR3 DNA sequence: TGTGCCAGCAGCGTGGGGACAGGGAGCCTAAACTATGGCTACACCTTC.